What follows are 5 T cell receptor beta chains derived from one specimen sequenced in a study of blood T cell repertoires in COVID-19. Profiling relied on immunoSEQ multiplex PCR, and the TCRdb table lists in-frame clones only, not all of them. The data hold more than 150,000 clones, with approximately 84% observed a single time. The sequenced sample consisted of peripheral blood. The receptor source for this set is a human donor in a cohort sampled during active COVID-19.

The chain carries TRBV15 and TRBJ2-7; TRBD2 matches 8 bases. Germline trimming cut 0 bases from V and 9 bases from J; bases unmatched to any gene: 7. The V gene's germline CDR1 is LNHNV and CDR2 YYDKDF (reference sequence). The CDR3 has 14 residues. CDR3 sequence reads: CATSRDGGGFGQYF. CDR3 nucleotides: TGTGCCACCAGCAGAGATGGCGGGGGGTTTGGGCAGTACTTC.

This chain uses TRBV6-5 with TRBJ2-7; TRBD1 agrees at 8 bases. In germline, CDR1 is MNHEY, CDR2 SVGAGI. The V and J ends lost 8 bases and 1 base, in that order; junction bases with no gene match: 7. This CDR3 has 14 residues. The CDR3 sequence: CASSTGGSSYEQYF. The CDR3 coding sequence is TGTGCCAGCTCCACAGGGGGGTCGTCCTACGAGCAGTACTTC.

Here the CDR3 DNA reads TGCAGCGTGTCGCCCCTAGCGGGGGGCGCAGATACGCAGTATTTT. Its translation: CSVSPLAGGADTQYF. V gene TRBV29-1 combines with J gene TRBJ2-3, with 11 nucleotides matching TRBD2. The germline V gene encodes CDR1 SQVTM and CDR2 ANQGSEA. Trimming cost V 6 bases and J 4 bases; bases outside gene matches: 9. CDR3 length: 15 amino acids.

For the CDR3, the DNA is TGTGCCAGTAGTTTGCACTCCGAGGAGCAGTACTTC. As protein: CASSLHSEEQYF. The rearrangement uses TRBV19 and TRBJ2-7; D remains ambiguous. CDR1 LNHDA and CDR2 SQIVND come from the germline V gene (reference sequence). The germline V and J ends were trimmed by 5 bases and 7 bases, with 12 bases remaining between them. This CDR3 contains 12 residues.

The rearrangement uses TRBV4-1 and TRBJ2-1; TRBD2 matches 9 bases. In germline, CDR1 is MGHRA, CDR2 YSYEKL. There are 21 residues in the CDR3. V dropped 0 bases and J dropped 8; count of bases not matched to a gene: 23. The CDR3 sequence: CASSQDRDIPSGVGFQYEQFF. The CDR3 nucleotides are TGCGCCAGCAGCCAAGATAGAGATATACCTAGCGGGGTCGGTTTTCAGTATGAGCAGTTCTTC.